The text below deals with one T cell receptor beta chain. J was trimmed by 4 bases and V by 4 bases; bases with no gene match: 7. CDR3 length: 16 residues. CDR1 and CDR2 (germline): SGHVS, FNYEAQ. TCRdb keeps only in-frame clones here, not all; method: immunoSEQ multiplex PCR. Counted here are under 200,000 clones, over 80% occurring once; the ten biggest clones make up less than 3.5%. The sample is drawn from a study of blood T cell repertoires in COVID-19. Study-level background: The analysed material was cDNA or gDNA that came from T cells, B-cell-depleted T cells, or PBMCs.

The V call is TRBV7-6, the J call TRBJ2-5; TRBD2 matches at 12 bases. The sample comprised peripheral blood. This sequence originates from a woman aged 55-70 years with acute or convalescent COVID-19. CDR3 sequence (DNA): TGTGCCAGCAGCTCTGGACTAGCGGGGCGCGGAGAGACCCAGTACTTC. Protein product: CASSSGLAGRGETQYF. Based on the CDR3 plus reference TRBV7-6 and TRBJ2-5, the full variable domain is GAGVSQSPRYKVTKRGQDVALRCDPISGHVSLYWYRQALGQGPEFLTYFNYEAQQDKSGLPNDRFSAERPEGSISTLTIQRTEQRDSAMYRCASSSGLAGRGETQYFGPGTRLLVL.